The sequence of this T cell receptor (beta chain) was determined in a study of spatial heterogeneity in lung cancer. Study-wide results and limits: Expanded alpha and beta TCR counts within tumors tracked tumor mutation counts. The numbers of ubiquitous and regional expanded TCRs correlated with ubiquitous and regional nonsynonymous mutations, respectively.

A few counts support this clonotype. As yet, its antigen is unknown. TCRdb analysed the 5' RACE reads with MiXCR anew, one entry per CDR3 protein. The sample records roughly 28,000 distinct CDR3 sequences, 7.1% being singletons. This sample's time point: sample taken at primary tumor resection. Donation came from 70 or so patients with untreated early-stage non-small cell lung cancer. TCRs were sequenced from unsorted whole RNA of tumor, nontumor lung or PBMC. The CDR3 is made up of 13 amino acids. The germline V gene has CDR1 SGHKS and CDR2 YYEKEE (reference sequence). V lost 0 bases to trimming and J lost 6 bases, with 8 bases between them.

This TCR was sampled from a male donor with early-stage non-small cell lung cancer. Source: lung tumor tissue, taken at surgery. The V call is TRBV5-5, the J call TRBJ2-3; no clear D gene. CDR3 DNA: TGTGCCAGCAGCTTGGCCCAGATGGATACGCAGTATTTT. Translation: CASSLAQMDTQYF.